Listed here are 8 T cell receptor beta chains from one sample, sequenced in a study of shared clonotypes between healthy human individuals. Sequencing was performed with immunoSEQ multiplex PCR; in TCRdb, only in-frame clones are kept and a portion is missing. The sample includes some 2,000,000 clones, about 95% of them seen just once. Cells designated naive CD8 were CD45RO-negative and were positively selected for CCR7, with terminally differentiated effector memory CD45RA+ cells excluded. The specimen was naive CD8+ T cells sorted from blood. These receptors all come from a man aged 18 to 29 in good health.

The V gene is TRBV4-3, the J gene TRBJ1-1; D uncertain. The CDR3 has 15 residues. Germline CDR1 LGHNA, CDR2 YSLEER. V lost 0 bases to trimming and J lost 5 bases, with 13 bases between them. CDR3: CASSQDREGRTEAFF. In DNA, the CDR3 is TGCGCCAGCAGCCAAGATCGAGAGGGTAGGACTGAAGCTTTCTTT.

The genes are TRBV5-1 and TRBJ2-5, with 12 bases that match TRBD1. The CDR3 sequence is 15 residues long. From germline, CDR1 is SGHRS and CDR2 YFSETQ. V shed 5 bases and J 2 bases; nucleotides not matched to a gene: 4. The CDR3 region has the DNA TGCGCCAGCAGGGGGACAGGGGGCTGGCAAGAGACCCAGTACTTC. It is translated as CASRGTGGWQETQYF.

V usage is TRBV23-1 and J usage is TRBJ2-7; the match to TRBD2 covers 8 bases. TRBV23-1 is an ORF; its function is uncertain. CDR3 length: 16 residues. Trimming took 1 base from V and 5 from J; bases not matched to a gene: 10. CDR3 sequence: CASSQYGKREPDEQYF. The CDR3 region has the DNA TGCGCCAGCAGTCAATACGGCAAGCGGGAGCCCGACGAGCAGTACTTC.

This sequence joins TRBV7-6 and TRBJ2-5; D not certain. Trimming pared 5 bases from V and 2 bases from J, leaving 12 bases between. CDR1 and CDR2 from the germline V gene are SGHVS and FNYEAQ. CDR3 length: 14 amino acids. DNA for the CDR3: TGTGCCAGCAGCGATAGATTAGTACAAGAGACCCAGTACTTC. As protein: CASSDRLVQETQYF.

This chain uses TRBV2 with TRBJ1-2; possibly TRBD1 for D (6 bases). The CDR3 covers 16 residues. Germline loops: CDR1 SNHLY, CDR2 FYNNEI. The V and J ends lost 1 base and 3 bases respectively, with 15 bases between them. Here the CDR3 reads CASSEVRDNDYYGYTF. The CDR3 DNA is TGTGCCAGCAGTGAAGTCCGGGACAACGATTACTATGGCTACACCTTC.

The rearrangement uses TRBV18 and TRBJ1-1, with unresolved D. The CDR3 sequence is 13 residues long. Germline V gene lookup returns CDR1 KGHSH and CDR2 LQKENI. The germline V and J ends were trimmed by 6 bases and 6 bases, with 14 bases remaining between them. CDR3 residues: CASSRSEVPEAFF. CDR3 coding DNA: TGTGCCAGCTCCAGAAGCGAGGTACCTGAAGCTTTCTTT.

V gene TRBV6-5 combines with J gene TRBJ2-1, with D maybe TRBD1 (6 bases). The CDR3 contains 14 residues. V gave up 5 bases and J gave up 4 bases, with 12 bases separating them. Germline lookup yields CDR1 MNHEY and CDR2 SVGAGI. CDR3 DNA sequence: TGTGCCAGCAGTCTCCGGGACAATTACAATGAGCAGTTCTTC. Its protein is CASSLRDNYNEQFF.

On this clone itself: The same CDR3 also results from other DNA sequences found in this sample. V usage is TRBV6-5 and J usage is TRBJ2-7; no reliable D call. There are 13 residues in the CDR3. Trimming stripped 0 bases from V and 2 bases from J, with 5 bases between. Germline V gene data show CDR1 as MNHEY and CDR2 as SVGAGI. The CDR3: CASSYSLTYEQYF. The CDR3, as DNA: TGTGCCAGCAGTTACTCGCTCACCTACGAGCAGTACTTC.